This entry features one T cell receptor beta chain sequence. This clonotype was counted many times. It has no known antigen specificity. Base qualities are not recorded, but no much larger clone differs from it by a single base. CDR1 and CDR2, looked up from the germline V gene, are LGHNA and YNFKEQ. The CDR3 spans 12 residues, from the cysteine through the phenylalanine. Only the CDR3 part of the read is kept: 36 bases, read in frame from the first base. V loses 0 bases, J loses 7 bases, and the germline ends lie 7 bases apart. The sample is drawn from a study of blood T cells in healthy people across ages (dated by TCRdb to between 2014 and 2016). In terms of the full investigation: In model experiments, roughly one uniquely barcoded TCR beta cDNA molecule per two T cells was captured by template switching. Four age groups were formed from the donors: young (average 16 years), middle-aged (around 39), aged (more than 55) and long-lived (82). Using deep sequencing normalized with unique cDNA molecular identifiers, the study measured how TCR beta repertoire diversity changes with age. The study analyzed two additional independent replicas of 1 million unique cDNA reads from the same blood draw for two donors, one aged 18 to 30 and one aged 80 or older. To avoid experimental bias, donors of different ages were distributed randomly across sequencing lanes. What the authors observed across the whole study: There was a strong correlation between observed TCR beta diversity and the percentage of naive T cells measured by flow cytometry. Since profiling was done on bulk unsorted PBMCs, naive and antigen-experienced compartments could not be conclusively compared. Estimates of total diversity based on one million sequenced T cells were regarded as lower bounds and as underestimates. Because donor CMV infection status was unknown, age-related changes in expanded clonotypes were potentially confounded. The long-lived group showed more naive CD4+ T cells, fewer expanded clones and increased TCR diversity than the aged group, suggesting age selection. Observed TCR beta diversity per million T cells fell roughly linearly with age, and a significant reduction was already apparent by age around 40.

The method was 5' RACE. TCRdb names Illumina HiSeq 2500 as the instrument used. The second PCR ran for roughly 7 to 12 cycles and used a J-beta primer mix along with a sample-barcoded 5' primer. A unique molecular identifier was introduced onto each TCR beta cDNA molecule by a template-switch 5' adaptor carrying 12 random nucleotides. Each sample yielded at least 3 million CDR3-containing paired-end reads. First-strand cDNA was synthesized from all RNA with the Mint cDNA synthesis kit, primed by a TRBC-specific oligonucleotide. After uracil-DNA glycosylase treatment, a first 18-cycle PCR used universal primers M1SS and BC2_uni_R on all cDNA. Under the source paper's analysis protocol: Normalization of each sample was performed by random selection of 1 million high-quality reads, each carrying a distinct molecular identifier. Reads with shared molecular identifiers were discarded instead of being binned into consensus sequences. MiTCR, run with a Q25 quality threshold and the strictest error-elimination algorithm, handled CDR3 identification, clonotype clustering and error correction. Lower-bound total TCR beta diversity was estimated with a nonparametric unseen species model using Euler transformation. The raw public data were reprocessed by TCRdb itself: fastp quality trimming at Q25, MiXCR clonotype calling, in-frame beta chains only. One record per CDR3 amino acid sequence lists the most common genes and DNA. TCRdb's processing, not the authors' own work, is the source of the V and J calls. Across this sample there are 910,000 or so distinct CDR3 sequences, with roughly 51% seen only once. Over 20% of the sample belongs to the ten largest clones.

The donors were roughly 39 Caucasian individuals from Russia, aged roughly 6 to 100 years, who were systemically healthy. Around 10 milliliters of peripheral blood were drawn from each donor into EDTA-treated Vacutainer tubes. Ficoll-Paque density-gradient centrifugation was used to isolate PBMCs, with at least 6.5 million per sample. Total RNA, at least 6 micrograms per sample, was extracted from PBMCs with Trizol reagent. For every donor, an aliquot of PBMCs went through flow cytometry to measure the percentages of naive CD45RAhigh/CD27high T cells. The sequence was obtained from an older woman in good health. The chain links TRBV4-2 with TRBJ2-7; the D match is possibly TRBD1 or TRBD2, with 5 bases aligned in each. Material for sequencing was blood. The nucleotide sequence is given as TGTGCCAGCAGCCAAGATGGGGGTGAGCAGTACTTC. This yields the protein CASSQDGGEQYF.